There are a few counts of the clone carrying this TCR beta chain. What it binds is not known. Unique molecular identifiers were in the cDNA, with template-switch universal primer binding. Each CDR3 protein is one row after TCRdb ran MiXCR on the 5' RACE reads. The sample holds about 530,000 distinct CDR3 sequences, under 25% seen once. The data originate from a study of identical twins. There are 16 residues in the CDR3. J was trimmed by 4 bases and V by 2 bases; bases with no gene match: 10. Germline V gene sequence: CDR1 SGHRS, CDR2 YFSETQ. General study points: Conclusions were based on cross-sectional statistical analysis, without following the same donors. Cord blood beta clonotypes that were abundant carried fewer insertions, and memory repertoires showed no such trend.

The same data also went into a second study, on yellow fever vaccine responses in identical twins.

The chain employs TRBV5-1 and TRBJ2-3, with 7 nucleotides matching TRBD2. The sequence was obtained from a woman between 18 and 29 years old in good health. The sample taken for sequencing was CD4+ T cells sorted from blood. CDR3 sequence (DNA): TGCGCCAGCAGCTTAAGGGCTAGCGGTCGGGCAGATACGCAGTATTTT. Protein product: CASSLRASGRADTQYF.